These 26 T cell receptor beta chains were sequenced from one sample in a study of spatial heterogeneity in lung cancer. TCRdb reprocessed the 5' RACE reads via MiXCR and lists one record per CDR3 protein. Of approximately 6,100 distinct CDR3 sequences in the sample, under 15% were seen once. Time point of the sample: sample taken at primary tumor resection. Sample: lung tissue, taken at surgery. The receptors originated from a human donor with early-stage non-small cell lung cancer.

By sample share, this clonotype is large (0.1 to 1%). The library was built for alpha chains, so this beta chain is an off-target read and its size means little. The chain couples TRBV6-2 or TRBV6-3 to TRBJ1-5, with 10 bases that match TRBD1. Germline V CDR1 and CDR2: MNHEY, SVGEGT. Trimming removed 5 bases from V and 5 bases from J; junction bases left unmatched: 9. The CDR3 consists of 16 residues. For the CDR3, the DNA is TGTGCCAGCAGTGGAGCCTGGACAGGGGGAGATCAGCCCCAGCATTTT. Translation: CASSGAWTGGDQPQHF.

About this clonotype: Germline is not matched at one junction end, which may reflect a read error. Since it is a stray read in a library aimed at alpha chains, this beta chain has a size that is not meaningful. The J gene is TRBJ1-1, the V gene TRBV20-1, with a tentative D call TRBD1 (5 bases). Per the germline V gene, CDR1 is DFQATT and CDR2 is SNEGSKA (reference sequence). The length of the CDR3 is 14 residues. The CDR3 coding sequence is TGCAGTGCTGGAGAGGCAGGGAGGAACACTGAAGCTTTCTTT. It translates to CSAGEAGRNTEAFF.

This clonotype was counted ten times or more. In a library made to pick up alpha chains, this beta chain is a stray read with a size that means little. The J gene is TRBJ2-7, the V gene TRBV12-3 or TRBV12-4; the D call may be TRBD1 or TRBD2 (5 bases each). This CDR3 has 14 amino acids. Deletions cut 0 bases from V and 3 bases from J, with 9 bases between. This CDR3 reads CASSLAGPNYEQYF. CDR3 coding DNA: TGTGCCAGCAGTTTAGCGGGACCAAACTACGAGCAGTACTTC.

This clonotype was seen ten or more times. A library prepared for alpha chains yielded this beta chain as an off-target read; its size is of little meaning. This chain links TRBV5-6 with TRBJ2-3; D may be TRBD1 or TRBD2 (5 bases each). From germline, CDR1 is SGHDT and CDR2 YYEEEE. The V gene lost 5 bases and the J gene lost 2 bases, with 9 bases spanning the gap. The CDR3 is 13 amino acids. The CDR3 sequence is CASRLGVTDTQYF. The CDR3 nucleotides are TGTGCCAGCAGACTAGGGGTCACAGATACGCAGTATTTT.

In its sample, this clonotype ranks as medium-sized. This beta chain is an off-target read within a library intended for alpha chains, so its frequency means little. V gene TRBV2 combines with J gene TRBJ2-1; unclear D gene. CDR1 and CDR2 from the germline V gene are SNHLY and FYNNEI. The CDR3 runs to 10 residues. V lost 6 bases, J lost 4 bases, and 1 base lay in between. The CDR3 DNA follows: TGTGCCAGCAGGTACAATGAGCAGTTCTTC. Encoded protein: CASRYNEQFF.

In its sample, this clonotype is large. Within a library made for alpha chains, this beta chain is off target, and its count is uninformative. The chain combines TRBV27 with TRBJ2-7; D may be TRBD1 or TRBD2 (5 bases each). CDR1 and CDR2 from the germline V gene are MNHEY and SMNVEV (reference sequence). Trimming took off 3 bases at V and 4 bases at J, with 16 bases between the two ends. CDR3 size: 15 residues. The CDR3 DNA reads TGTGCCAGCAGTTTGTTTCGGGGCCAGAGTTACGAGCAGTACTTC. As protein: CASSLFRGQSYEQYF.

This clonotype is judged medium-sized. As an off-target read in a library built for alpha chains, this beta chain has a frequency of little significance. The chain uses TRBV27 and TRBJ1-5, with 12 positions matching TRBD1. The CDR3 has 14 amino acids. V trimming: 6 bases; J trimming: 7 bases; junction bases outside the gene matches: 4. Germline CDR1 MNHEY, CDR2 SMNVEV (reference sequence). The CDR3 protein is CASSPGTGGQPQHF. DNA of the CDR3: TGTGCCAGCAGCCCCGGGACAGGGGGCCAGCCCCAGCATTTT.

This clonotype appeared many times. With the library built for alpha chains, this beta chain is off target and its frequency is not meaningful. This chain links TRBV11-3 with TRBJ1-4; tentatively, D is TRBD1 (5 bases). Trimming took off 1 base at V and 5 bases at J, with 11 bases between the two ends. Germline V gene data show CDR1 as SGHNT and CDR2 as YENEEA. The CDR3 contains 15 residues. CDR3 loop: CASSLAGTGNEKLFF. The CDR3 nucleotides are TGTGCCAGCAGCTTAGCCGGGACGGGCAATGAAAAACTGTTTTTT.

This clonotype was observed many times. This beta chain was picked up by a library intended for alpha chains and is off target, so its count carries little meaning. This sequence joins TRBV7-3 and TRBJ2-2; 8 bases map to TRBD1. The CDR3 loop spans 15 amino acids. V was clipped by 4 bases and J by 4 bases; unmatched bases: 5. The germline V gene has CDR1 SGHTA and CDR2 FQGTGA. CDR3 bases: TGTGCCAGCAGCTCCGGACAGGGCGGCACCGGGGAGCTGTTTTTT. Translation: CASSSGQGGTGELFF.

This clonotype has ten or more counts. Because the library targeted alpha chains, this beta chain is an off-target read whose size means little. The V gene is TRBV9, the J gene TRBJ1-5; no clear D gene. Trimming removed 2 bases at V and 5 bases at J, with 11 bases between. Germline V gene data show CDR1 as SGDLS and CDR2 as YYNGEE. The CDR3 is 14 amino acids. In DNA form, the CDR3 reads TGTGCCAGCAGCGTTCATGGAAAAGATCAGCCCCAGCATTTT. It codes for CASSVHGKDQPQHF. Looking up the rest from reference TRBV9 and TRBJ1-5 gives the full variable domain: DSGVTQTPKHLITATGQRVTLRCSPRSGDLSVYWYQQSLDQGLQFLIQYYNGEERAKGNILERFSAQQFPDLHSELNLSSLELGDSALYFCASSVHGKDQPQHFGDGTRLSIL.

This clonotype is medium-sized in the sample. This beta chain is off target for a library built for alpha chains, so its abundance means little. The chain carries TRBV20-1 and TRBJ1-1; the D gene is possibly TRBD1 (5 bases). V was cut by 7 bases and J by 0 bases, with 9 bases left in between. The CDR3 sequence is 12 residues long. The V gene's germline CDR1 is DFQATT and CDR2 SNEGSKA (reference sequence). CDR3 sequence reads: CSVRGMNTEAFF. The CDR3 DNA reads TGCAGTGTACGGGGGATGAACACTGAAGCTTTCTTT.

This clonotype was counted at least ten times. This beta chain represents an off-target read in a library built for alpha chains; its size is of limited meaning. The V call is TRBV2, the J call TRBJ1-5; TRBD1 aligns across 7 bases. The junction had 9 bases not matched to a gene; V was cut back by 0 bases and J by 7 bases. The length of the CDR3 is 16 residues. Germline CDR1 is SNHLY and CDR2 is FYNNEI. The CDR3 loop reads CASSEALQGVGQPQHF. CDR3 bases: TGTGCCAGCAGTGAAGCACTTCAGGGGGTGGGACAGCCCCAGCATTTT.

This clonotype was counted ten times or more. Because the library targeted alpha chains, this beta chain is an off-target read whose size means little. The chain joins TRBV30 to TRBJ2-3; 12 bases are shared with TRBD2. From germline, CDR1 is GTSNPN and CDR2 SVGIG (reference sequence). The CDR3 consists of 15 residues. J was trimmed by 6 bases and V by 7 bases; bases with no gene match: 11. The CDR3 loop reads CASKPTSGSGDTQYF. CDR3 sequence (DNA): TGTGCCTCTAAACCGACTAGCGGGAGTGGGGATACGCAGTATTTT.

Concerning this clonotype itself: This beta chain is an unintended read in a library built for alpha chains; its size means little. The CDR3 DNA reads TGTGCCAGCAGCCAAGAATGGCCCTCGAACACCGGGGAGCTGTTTTTT. The encoded protein is CASSQEWPSNTGELFF. V gene TRBV3-1 combines with J gene TRBJ2-2; D gene unclear. The CDR3 has 16 residues. The V gene's germline CDR1 is LGHDT and CDR2 YNNKEL (reference sequence). V was pared by 0 bases and J by 0 bases, with 8 bases between.

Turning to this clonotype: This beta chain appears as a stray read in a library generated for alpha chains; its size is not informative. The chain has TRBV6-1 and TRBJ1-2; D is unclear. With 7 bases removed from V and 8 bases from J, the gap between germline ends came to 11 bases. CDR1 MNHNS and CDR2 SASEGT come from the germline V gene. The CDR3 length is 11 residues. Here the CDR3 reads CASNAVGGYTF. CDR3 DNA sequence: TGTGCCAGCAACGCCGTCGGGGGCTACACCTTC.

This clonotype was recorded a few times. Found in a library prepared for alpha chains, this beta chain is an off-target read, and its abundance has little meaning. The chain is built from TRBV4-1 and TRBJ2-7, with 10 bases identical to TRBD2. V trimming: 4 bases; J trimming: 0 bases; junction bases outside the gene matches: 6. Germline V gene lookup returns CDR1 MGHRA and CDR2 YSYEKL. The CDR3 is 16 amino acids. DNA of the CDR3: TGCGCCAGCAGCCGCGCCGGACTAGCGGACTCCTACGAGCAGTACTTC. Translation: CASSRAGLADSYEQYF.

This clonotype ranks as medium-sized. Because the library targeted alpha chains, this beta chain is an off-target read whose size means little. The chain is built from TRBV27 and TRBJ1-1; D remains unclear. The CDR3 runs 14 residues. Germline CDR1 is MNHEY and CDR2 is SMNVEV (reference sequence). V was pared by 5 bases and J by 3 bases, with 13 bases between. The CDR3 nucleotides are TGTGCCAGCAGTCCGTATCTACGGGACACTGAAGCTTTCTTT. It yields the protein CASSPYLRDTEAFF.

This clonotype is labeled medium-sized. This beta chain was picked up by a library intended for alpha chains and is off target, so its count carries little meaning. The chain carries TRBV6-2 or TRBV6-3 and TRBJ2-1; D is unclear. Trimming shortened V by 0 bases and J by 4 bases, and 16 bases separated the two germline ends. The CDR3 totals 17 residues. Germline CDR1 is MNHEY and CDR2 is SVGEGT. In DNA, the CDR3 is TGTGCCAGCAGTTACTCGATGTCGTCTAGTGCGTACAATGAGCAGTTCTTC. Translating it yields CASSYSMSSSAYNEQFF.

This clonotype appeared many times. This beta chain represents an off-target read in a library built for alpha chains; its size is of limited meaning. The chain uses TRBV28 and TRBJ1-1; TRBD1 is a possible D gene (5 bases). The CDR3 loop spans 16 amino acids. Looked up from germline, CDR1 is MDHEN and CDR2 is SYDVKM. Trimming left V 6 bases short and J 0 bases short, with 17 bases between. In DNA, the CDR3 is TGTGCCAGCAGGCCATCGTCTTGGGGGGTGAACACTGAAGCTTTCTTT. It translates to CASRPSSWGVNTEAFF.

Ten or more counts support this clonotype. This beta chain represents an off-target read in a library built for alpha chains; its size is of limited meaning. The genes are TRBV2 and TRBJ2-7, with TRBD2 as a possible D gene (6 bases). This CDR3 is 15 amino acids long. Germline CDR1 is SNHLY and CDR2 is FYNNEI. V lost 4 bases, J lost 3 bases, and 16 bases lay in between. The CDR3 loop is CASSGVKRAIYEQYF. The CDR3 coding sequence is TGTGCCAGCAGTGGGGTGAAGCGGGCCATCTACGAGCAGTACTTC.

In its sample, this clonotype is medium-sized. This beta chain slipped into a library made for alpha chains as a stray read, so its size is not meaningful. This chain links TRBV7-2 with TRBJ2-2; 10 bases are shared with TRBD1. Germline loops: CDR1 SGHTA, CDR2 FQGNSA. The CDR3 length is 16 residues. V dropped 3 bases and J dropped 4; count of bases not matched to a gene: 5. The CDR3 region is CASSLTGGAGTGELFF. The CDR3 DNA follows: TGTGCCAGCAGCTTGACAGGGGGCGCCGGCACCGGGGAGCTGTTTTTT.

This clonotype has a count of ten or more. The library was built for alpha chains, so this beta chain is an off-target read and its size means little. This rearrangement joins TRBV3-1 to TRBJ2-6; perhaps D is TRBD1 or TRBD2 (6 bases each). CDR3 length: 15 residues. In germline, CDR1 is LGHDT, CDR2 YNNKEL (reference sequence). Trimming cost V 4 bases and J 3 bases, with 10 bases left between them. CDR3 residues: CASSLGGLGANVLTF. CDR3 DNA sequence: TGTGCCAGCAGCCTAGGGGGGCTTGGGGCCAACGTCCTGACTTTC.

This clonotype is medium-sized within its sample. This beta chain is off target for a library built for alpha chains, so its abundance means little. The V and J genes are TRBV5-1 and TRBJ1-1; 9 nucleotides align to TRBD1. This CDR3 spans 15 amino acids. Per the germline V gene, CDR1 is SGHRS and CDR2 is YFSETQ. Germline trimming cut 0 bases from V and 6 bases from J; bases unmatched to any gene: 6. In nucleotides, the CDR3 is TGCGCCAGCAGCTTGGCCGGGGACAGGGCCTCTGAAGCTTTCTTT. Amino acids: CASSLAGDRASEAFF.

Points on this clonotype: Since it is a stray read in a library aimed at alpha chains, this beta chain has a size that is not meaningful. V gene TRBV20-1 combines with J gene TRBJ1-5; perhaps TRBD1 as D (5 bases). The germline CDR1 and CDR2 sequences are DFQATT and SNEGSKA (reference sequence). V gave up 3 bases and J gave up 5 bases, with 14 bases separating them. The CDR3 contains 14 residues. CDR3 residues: CSASTGIPDQPQHF. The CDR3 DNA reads TGCAGTGCTAGTACAGGAATCCCTGATCAGCCCCAGCATTTT.

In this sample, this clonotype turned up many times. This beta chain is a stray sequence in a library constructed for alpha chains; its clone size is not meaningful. The CDR3 DNA reads as TGTGCCTGGAGTGAGGACCGGGGGAACACTGAAGCTTTCTTT. Protein product: CAWSEDRGNTEAFF. The J gene is TRBJ1-1, the V gene TRBV30; D remains ambiguous. Germline CDR1 is GTSNPN and CDR2 is SVGIG (reference sequence). The V end lost 1 base, the J end lost 1 base, and 10 bases lay between the germline ends. This CDR3 region has 14 residues.

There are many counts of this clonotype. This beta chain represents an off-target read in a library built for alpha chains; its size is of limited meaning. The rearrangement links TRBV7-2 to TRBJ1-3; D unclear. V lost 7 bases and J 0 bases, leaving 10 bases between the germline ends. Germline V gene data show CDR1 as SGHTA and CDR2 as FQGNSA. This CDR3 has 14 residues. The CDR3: CASTPALSGNTIYF. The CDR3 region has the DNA TGTGCCAGCACCCCGGCACTCTCTGGAAACACCATATATTTT.